This paragraph covers one TCR beta chain sequence. Repertoires were generated with immunoSEQ multiplex PCR, while TCRdb's copy carries only in-frame clones and drops some. The sample includes about 64,000 clones, about 87% of them seen just once. Germline V gene lookup returns CDR1 SGDLS and CDR2 YYNGEE. The trim removed 3 bases at V and 4 bases at J, leaving 6 bases unmatched. The CDR3 spans 14 residues. The data belong to a study of OX40 agonist ivuxolimab in advanced cancers. The TCR originated in an adult with an advanced solid tumor such as melanoma, head and neck, liver or kidney cancer. The sample was CD4+ or CD8+ T cells sorted from blood, taken in a trial of the OX40 agonist ivuxolimab. V usage is TRBV9 and J usage is TRBJ2-5; TRBD1 matches at 7 bases. The CDR3 DNA sequence: TGTGCCAGCAGCGCGACAGGGCGGTCAGAGACCCAGTACTTC. Translation: CASSATGRSETQYF.